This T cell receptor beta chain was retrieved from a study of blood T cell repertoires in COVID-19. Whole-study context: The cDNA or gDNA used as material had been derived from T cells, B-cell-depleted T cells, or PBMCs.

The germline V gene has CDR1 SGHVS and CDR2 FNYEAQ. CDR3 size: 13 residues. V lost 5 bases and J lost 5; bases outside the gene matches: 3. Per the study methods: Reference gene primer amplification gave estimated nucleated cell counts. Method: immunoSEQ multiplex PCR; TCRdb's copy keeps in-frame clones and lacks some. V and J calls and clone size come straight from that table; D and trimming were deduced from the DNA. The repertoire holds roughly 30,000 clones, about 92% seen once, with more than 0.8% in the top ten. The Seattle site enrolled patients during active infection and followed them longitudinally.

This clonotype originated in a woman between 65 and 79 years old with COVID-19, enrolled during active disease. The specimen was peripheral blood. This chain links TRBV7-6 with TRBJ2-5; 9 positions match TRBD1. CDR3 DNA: TGTGCCAGCAGCGAAACAGGGGGCGAGACCCAGTACTTC. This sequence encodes CASSETGGETQYF.